Listed below are T cell receptor beta chains from one sample, sequenced in a study of control samples from healthy donors and cancer patients. Sequencing was performed with immunoSEQ multiplex PCR; in TCRdb, only in-frame clones are kept and a portion is missing. Altogether under 450,000 clones are present, approximately 90% being singletons, with the ten largest covering 5% to 7%. The specimen was PBMCs. These receptors came from a man between 35 and 55 years old with head and neck cancer. Each CDR3 is given with its conserved first and last residue. The order of the fields is D gene, V gene, J gene, clone size, CDR3 protein, CDR3 DNA. A D gene is named only where the DNA matches it firmly. Clone size appears in some rows only: once, few, many, or a class for an expanded clone.

>NA|TRBV19|TRBJ1-2|NA
CASSPPSSGYTF
TGTGCCAGTAGCCCCCCTTCCTCTGGCTACACCTTC
>TRBD2|TRBV7-9|TRBJ2-1|NA
CASTIRGASGRLTYNEQFF
TGTGCCAGCACCATTAGGGGAGCTAGCGGGAGGTTAACCTACAATGAGCAGTTCTTC
>NA|TRBV7-3|TRBJ2-3|once
CASSLTPTGSTDTQYF
TGTGCCAGCAGCCTTACCCCAACCGGCAGCACAGATACGCAGTATTTT
>TRBD2|TRBV9|TRBJ2-3|NA
CASSVEGTSVVDTQYF
TGTGCCAGCAGCGTAGAGGGGACTAGCGTGGTTGATACGCAGTATTTT
>NA|TRBV3-1/TRBV3-2|TRBJ2-7|once
CASSPRGNTAYEQYF
TGTGCCAGCAGCCCTCGAGGGAACACTGCCTACGAGCAGTACTTC
>TRBD1|TRBV9|TRBJ2-2|NA
CASSTGVTGELFF
TGTGCCAGCAGCACAGGGGTAACCGGGGAGCTGTTTTTT
>NA|TRBV4-2|TRBJ2-7|NA
CASSQDGGTDKEYF
TGTGCCAGCAGCCAAGATGGGGGGACAGACAAAGAGTACTTC
>NA|TRBV5-1|TRBJ1-1|NA
CASRRDINTEAFF
TGCGCCAGCAGGAGGGACATCAACACTGAAGCTTTCTTT
>NA|TRBV5-8|TRBJ2-2|NA
CASSHFWSGTGELFF
TGTGCCAGCAGCCACTTTTGGTCGGGCACCGGGGAGCTGTTTTTT
>NA|TRBV3-1/TRBV3-2|TRBJ1-5|NA
CASSQYRDNQPQHF
TGTGCCAGCAGCCAATACAGGGACAATCAGCCCCAGCATTTT
>TRBD1|TRBV27|TRBJ2-7|NA
CASSLDWTGAPSVQYF
TGTGCCAGCAGTCTAGATTGGACAGGGGCGCCTTCAGTGCAGTACTTC
>NA|TRBV28|TRBJ1-1|NA
CASSPGTRLSVGTEAFF
TGTGCCAGCAGTCCCGGGACTCGGCTCTCTGTCGGCACTGAAGCTTTCTTT
>NA|TRBV2|TRBJ1-2|NA
CASSPEGASYGYTF
TGTGCCAGCAGCCCCGAGGGCGCGAGTTATGGCTACACCTTC
>TRBD2|TRBV27|TRBJ2-7|NA
CASSLSLAGGYEQYF
TGTGCCAGCAGTTTATCTTTAGCGGGGGGTTACGAGCAGTACTTC
>TRBD1|TRBV6-1|TRBJ1-5|NA
CASSEVRGQASVSNQPQHF
TGTGCCAGCAGTGAAGTGAGGGGACAGGCTTCCGTCAGCAATCAGCCCCAGCATTTT
>NA|TRBV20-1|TRBJ2-1|NA
CSASFHEQFF
TGCAGTGCTAGTTTCCATGAGCAGTTCTTC
>NA|TRBV5-5|TRBJ1-2|NA
CASSLTVNYGYTF
TGTGCCAGCAGCTTGACAGTAAACTATGGCTACACCTTC
>NA|TRBV6-5|TRBJ1-1|NA
CASTTRGNENTEAFF
TGTGCCAGCACCACCCGAGGGAACGAGAACACTGAAGCTTTCTTT
>NA|TRBV5-6|TRBJ2-7|NA
CASSLYGGRSSYEQYF
TGTGCCAGCAGCTTGTACGGGGGCAGGAGCTCCTACGAGCAGTACTTC
>TRBD2|TRBV19|TRBJ2-1|many
CASSMRGDIDEQFF
TGTGCCAGTAGTATGCGGGGGGATATAGATGAGCAGTTCTTC
>TRBD2|TRBV6-5|TRBJ2-1|NA
CASRERETHNEQFF
TGTGCCAGCAGGGAGCGGGAGACCCACAATGAGCAGTTCTTC
>NA|TRBV30|TRBJ1-1|NA
CAWSPPRRSRSTEAFF
TGTGCCTGGAGTCCCCCCCGGCGTTCCAGATCCACTGAAGCTTTCTTT
>TRBD1|TRBV18|TRBJ1-5|NA
CASSAPDRGSNQPQHF
TGTGCCAGCTCCGCCCCAGACAGGGGCAGCAATCAGCCCCAGCATTTT
>NA|TRBV11-2|TRBJ2-1|NA
CASSQDRRNEQFF
TGTGCCAGCAGCCAAGACCGACGCAATGAGCAGTTCTTC
>NA|TRBV5-1|TRBJ2-5|NA
CASSLGRGAGETQYF
TGCGCCAGCAGCTTGGGACGGGGGGCGGGAGAGACCCAGTACTTC
>NA|TRBV28|TRBJ1-1|NA
CASSPEVTEAFF
TGTGCCAGCAGTCCCGAGGTCACTGAAGCTTTCTTT
>NA|TRBV3-1/TRBV3-2|TRBJ1-4|NA
CASSQVESRGGEKLFF
TGTGCCAGCAGCCAAGTGGAGAGCAGGGGAGGCGAAAAACTGTTTTTT
>NA|TRBV30|TRBJ1-1|NA
CAWCPEFGTEAFF
TGTGCCTGGTGCCCAGAGTTCGGGACTGAAGCTTTCTTT
>TRBD2|TRBV27|TRBJ2-2|NA
CASNGGRATTGELFF
TGTGCCAGCAATGGCGGGAGGGCCACGACCGGGGAGCTGTTTTTT
>NA|TRBV14|TRBJ2-7|NA
CASSQELGSYEQYF
TGTGCCAGCAGCCAAGAGTTGGGCTCCTACGAGCAGTACTTC
>NA|TRBV6-1|TRBJ2-1|NA
CASSEAPPSGDGWNEQFF
TGTGCCAGCAGTGAAGCTCCGCCCTCCGGAGACGGATGGAATGAGCAGTTCTTC
>TRBD1|TRBV29-1|TRBJ2-2|once
CSVERTGVTGELFF
TGCAGCGTTGAAAGGACAGGGGTGACCGGGGAGCTGTTTTTT
>NA|TRBV19|TRBJ1-1|NA
CASSMISGSMNTEAFF
TGTGCCAGTAGTATGATCTCGGGTAGTATGAACACTGAAGCTTTCTTT
>TRBD1|TRBV11-3|TRBJ1-1|few
CASSLAPGGNTEAFF
TGTGCCAGCAGCTTAGCCCCAGGGGGGAACACTGAAGCTTTCTTT
>TRBD1|TRBV2|TRBJ1-4|few
CASREDRGRGEKLFF
TGTGCCAGCAGGGAAGACAGGGGCCGTGGTGAAAAACTGTTTTTT
>TRBD1|TRBV24-1|TRBJ1-4|NA
CATSDETGENEKLFF
TGTGCCACCAGTGACGAGACAGGGGAAAATGAAAAACTGTTTTTT
>TRBD1|TRBV24-1|TRBJ2-5|NA
CATSGQGLETQYF
TGTGCCACCAGTGGACAGGGATTGGAGACCCAGTACTTC
>NA|TRBV7-9|TRBJ2-5|NA
CASSFIGGETQYF
TGTGCCAGCAGCTTTATTGGTGGAGAGACCCAGTACTTC
>TRBD1|TRBV6-6|TRBJ1-1|few
CASSRVLTGVNTEAFF
TGTGCCAGCAGCCGCGTTCTGACAGGGGTGAACACTGAAGCTTTCTTT